One sample yielded the 3 T cell receptor beta chains listed below, sequenced in a study of radiation and T cells in renal cell carcinoma. Time point given: blood 2 weeks post-SBRT. Treatment denoted: 15 Gy SBRT to primary tumor, nephrectomy 4 weeks later. Only in-frame clones appear in the TCRdb table, and some are missing; sequencing was by immunoSEQ multiplex PCR. The sample records around 130,000 clones, 75% to 90% being singletons. The specimen was blood, collected from a patient whose treatment included radiotherapy and nephrectomy. All receptors derive from a woman aged 60 to 75 with renal cell carcinoma.

The gene calls are TRBV5-5 and TRBJ1-1, with 9 bases identical to TRBD1. CDR3 length equals 14 residues. V shed 3 bases and J 5 bases; nucleotides not matched to a gene: 5. CDR1 SGHKS and CDR2 YYEKEE come from the germline V gene (reference sequence). This CDR3 reads CASSWGQGGTEAFF. For the CDR3, the DNA is TGTGCCAGCAGCTGGGGACAGGGAGGGACTGAAGCTTTCTTT. Full variable domain (missing parts from reference TRBV5-5 and TRBJ1-1): DAGVTQSPTHLIKTRGQQVTLRCSPISGHKSVSWYQQVLGQGPQFIFQYYEKEERGRGNFPDRFSARQFPNYSSELNVNALLLGDSALYLCASSWGQGGTEAFFGQGTRLTVV.

The chain is built from TRBV9 and TRBJ2-3, with 11 nucleotides matching TRBD2. The germline CDR1 and CDR2 sequences are SGDLS and YYNGEE. The V gene end was trimmed by 2 bases and the J gene end by 4 bases; junction bases not matched to a gene: 9. The CDR3 contains 17 residues. This chain's CDR3 is CASSVSTTSGASDTQYF. CDR3 bases: TGTGCCAGCAGCGTTTCTACGACTAGCGGGGCATCAGATACGCAGTATTTT.

The chain carries TRBV7-2 and TRBJ2-1, with 7 bases matching TRBD2. Germline loops: CDR1 SGHTA, CDR2 FQGNSA. Trimming at V came to 5 bases and at J to 6 bases, leaving 16 bases not matched to a gene. The CDR3 has 17 residues. The CDR3, as DNA: TGTGCCAGCAGCCCAACCCACGGGAGGCCGGTAGTCAATGAGCAGTTCTTC. Protein sequence: CASSPTHGRPVVNEQFF.